This is a list of T cell receptor beta chains from one sample in a study of pediatric ulcerative colitis. The table came from immunoSEQ multiplex PCR; TCRdb's copy has only in-frame clones and leaves some out. The sample holds about 32,000 clones, approximately 82% seen once. The sample taken for sequencing was blood. The receptors derive from a boy aged 10-17 years with severe ulcerative colitis. The CDR3 runs from the conserved cysteine through the conserved F or W. The D gene is left open where the match is weak. The size of a clone is reported for some rows only, either as once, few or many, or as a class for expanded clones.

CDR3 | DNA | size | V | D | J
CASSPGQGGSRQPQHF | TGTGCCAGTAGTCCCGGACAGGGCGGTAGCAGACAGCCCCAGCATTTT | NA | TRBV19 | TRBD1 | TRBJ1-5
CASSLVYSSHQPQHF | TGTGCCAGCAGCTTAGTATACAGTAGTCATCAGCCCCAGCATTTT | few | TRBV7-8 | NA | TRBJ1-5
CASSELAGGPETQYF | TGTGCCAGCAGTGAATTAGCGGGGGGGCCAGAGACCCAGTACTTC | once | TRBV6-1 | TRBD2 | TRBJ2-5
CASSPEPVGKSLRAFF | TGTGCCAGCAGCCCCGAGCCGGTGGGGAAGTCCTTGAGGGCTTTCTTT | NA | TRBV9 | NA | TRBJ1-1
CASSSAGEVGYTF | TGTGCCAGCAGCTCCGCCGGGGAGGTTGGCTACACCTTC | NA | TRBV5-6 | NA | TRBJ1-2
CASRTGATEAFF | TGCGCCAGCAGGACAGGGGCTACTGAAGCTTTCTTT | NA | TRBV10-2 | TRBD1 | TRBJ1-1
CASSRGTGNQPQHF | TGTGCCAGCAGCCGAGGTACAGGGAATCAGCCCCAGCATTTT | NA | TRBV13 | NA | TRBJ1-5
CASSQGRPSSGANVLTF | TGTGCCAGTAGCCAGGGACGCCCAAGCTCTGGGGCCAACGTCCTGACTTTC | NA | TRBV19 | NA | TRBJ2-6
CASSDRDTGELFF | TGTGCCAGCAGTGACAGGGACACCGGGGAGCTGTTTTTT | few | TRBV6-4 | NA | TRBJ2-2
CASSLLPHSQPQHF | TGTGCCAGTAGTCTACTCCCCCATAGTCAGCCCCAGCATTTT | NA | TRBV19 | NA | TRBJ1-5
CASSLRGEQYF | TGTGCCAGCAGCTTACGGGGGGAGCAGTACTTC | once | TRBV5-6 | NA | TRBJ2-7
CASRDGGGYTF | TGTGCCAGCCGGGACGGTGGGGGCTACACCTTC | NA | TRBV27 | NA | TRBJ1-2
CASRTGHASANEKLFF | TGTGCCAGCAGGACGGGCCACGCAAGTGCTAATGAAAAACTGTTTTTT | NA | TRBV7-8 | NA | TRBJ1-4
CASLPGQGRTGELFF | TGTGCCAGTTTACCCGGACAGGGACGCACCGGGGAGCTGTTTTTT | NA | TRBV19 | TRBD1 | TRBJ2-2
CASSGDAEKLFF | TGTGCCAGCAGTGGGGACGCGGAAAAACTGTTTTTT | NA | TRBV6-1 | NA | TRBJ1-4
CASSFEYGYTF | TGTGCCAGCAGCTTTGAGTATGGCTACACCTTC | NA | TRBV7-9 | NA | TRBJ1-2
CASKRAASSYNEQFF | TGTGCCAGTAAAAGAGCGGCGAGCTCCTACAATGAGCAGTTCTTC | NA | TRBV7-3 | NA | TRBJ2-1
CASSERTSGSLPDTQYF | TGTGCCAGCAGTGAACGGACTAGCGGGTCCCTGCCAGATACGCAGTATTTT | NA | TRBV25-1 | TRBD2 | TRBJ2-3
CASSFLGGAGTDTQYF | TGTGCCAGCAGTTTCCTCGGGGGGGCCGGCACAGATACGCAGTATTTT | NA | TRBV27 | TRBD2 | TRBJ2-3
CASSLGFGTPRKLFF | TGTGCCAGCAGCTTAGGATTTGGGACGCCCCGAAAACTGTTTTTT | NA | TRBV7-2 | NA | TRBJ1-4
CASSPLIGESYEQYF | TGTGCCAGCAGCCCCCTGATAGGGGAATCCTACGAGCAGTACTTC | NA | TRBV28 | NA | TRBJ2-7
CASSLDRGGYTF | TGTGCCAGCAGCTTGGACCGAGGAGGCTACACCTTC | few | TRBV5-4 | NA | TRBJ1-2
CASSAPGRKNTEAFF | TGTGCCAGCAGTGCTCCGGGACGGAAAAACACTGAAGCTTTCTTT | NA | TRBV6-5 | NA | TRBJ1-1
CASSLDPRDGTEAFF | TGCGCCAGCAGCTTGGACCCTCGGGATGGTACTGAAGCTTTCTTT | NA | TRBV5-1 | NA | TRBJ1-1
CASSLDPVAYEQYF | TGCGCCAGCAGCTTGGATCCGGTCGCCTACGAGCAGTACTTC | once | TRBV5-1 | NA | TRBJ2-7
CASSPSTRPDYEQYF | TGTGCCAGCAGTCCATCAACACGACCGGACTACGAGCAGTACTTC | NA | TRBV6-5 | NA | TRBJ2-7
CASSLVQAGANVLTF | TGTGCCAGCAGCTTAGTCCAAGCTGGGGCCAACGTCCTGACTTTC | NA | TRBV11-1 | NA | TRBJ2-6
CAWQRPRGNTEAFF | TGTGCCTGGCAAAGACCTAGAGGGAACACTGAAGCTTTCTTT | NA | TRBV30 | NA | TRBJ1-1
CASMGTYNTEAFF | TGTGCCAGCATGGGGACATACAACACTGAAGCTTTCTTT | NA | TRBV6-5 | NA | TRBJ1-1
CASSRDINYGYTF | TGTGCCAGCAGCCGGGACATAAACTATGGCTACACCTTC | NA | TRBV6-5 | NA | TRBJ1-2
CASSRAGVSSNQPQHF | TGTGCCAGCAGCCGAGCGGGGGTTAGTAGCAATCAGCCCCAGCATTTT | NA | TRBV5-8 | NA | TRBJ1-5
CASSSGQGYGYTF | TGTGCCAGCAGCTCGGGACAGGGGTATGGCTACACCTTC | once | TRBV11-3 | TRBD1 | TRBJ1-2
CASSLGVATNEKLFF | TGTGCTAGCAGCTTAGGAGTTGCAACTAATGAAAAACTGTTTTTT | NA | TRBV7-7 | NA | TRBJ1-4
CASSFVGGDSDNSPLHF | TGTGCCAGCAGCTTCGTGGGGGGAGACAGCGATAATTCACCCCTCCACTTT | NA | TRBV13 | NA | TRBJ1-6
CASSYRDRGSYGYTF | TGTGCCAGCAGTTACCGGGACAGGGGATCTTATGGCTACACCTTC | NA | TRBV6-5 | TRBD1 | TRBJ1-2
CASSLTANDEQYF | TGTGCCAGCAGCTTGACAGCTAACGACGAGCAGTACTTC | few | TRBV7-2 | NA | TRBJ2-7
CASSQIPGVSDEQFF | TGTGCCAGCAGCCAAATCCCAGGAGTTTCCGATGAGCAGTTCTTC | NA | TRBV6-4 | NA | TRBJ2-1
CASSQGSGSNSPLHF | TGCGCCAGCAGCCAAGGTTCAGGTTCGAATTCACCCCTCCACTTT | once | TRBV4-1 | NA | TRBJ1-6
CASSLGSNEQFF | TGCGCCAGCAGCTTGGGTAGTAATGAGCAGTTCTTC | NA | TRBV5-1 | NA | TRBJ2-1
CASSLGSGSSYEQYF | TGTGCCAGCAGTCTCGGATCCGGGAGCTCCTACGAGCAGTACTTC | NA | TRBV5-4 | NA | TRBJ2-7
CASSRRHRASNQPQHF | TGCGCCAGCAGTAGGCGACACAGGGCGAGCAATCAGCCCCAGCATTTT | once | TRBV23-1 | NA | TRBJ1-5
CASSQEGSSSYNEQFF | TGCGCCAGCAGCCAAGAGGGGTCAAGTTCCTACAATGAGCAGTTCTTC | NA | TRBV4-3 | NA | TRBJ2-1
CASSPRGTAMNTIYF | TGTGCCAGCAGTCCCCGGGGGACAGCGATGAACACCATATATTTT | NA | TRBV6-5 | TRBD1 | TRBJ1-3
CASSLLGGGNEKLFF | TGCGCCAGCAGCCTTCTAGGGGGTGGGAATGAAAAACTGTTTTTT | NA | TRBV4-1 | NA | TRBJ1-4
CASSLSWESFYGYTF | TGTGCCAGCAGTTTATCATGGGAAAGCTTCTATGGCTACACCTTC | NA | TRBV27 | NA | TRBJ1-2
CASSRPKVFPGYTF | TGTGCCAGTAGTCGGCCGAAGGTTTTTCCTGGCTACACCTTC | few | TRBV19 | NA | TRBJ1-2
CATSRGTLNTEAFF | TGTGCCACCAGCAGAGGGACCCTGAACACTGAAGCTTTCTTT | NA | TRBV15 | NA | TRBJ1-1
CASSETGTIKPEQYF | TGCGCCAGCAGCGAAACGGGGACTATCAAACCCGAGCAGTACTTC | NA | TRBV10-2 | TRBD2 | TRBJ2-7
CASSVAGQGPNYGYTF | TGTGCCAGCAGCGTAGCCGGACAGGGCCCTAACTATGGCTACACCTTC | NA | TRBV9 | TRBD1 | TRBJ1-2
CASSSIETQYF | TGTGCCAGCAGTTCCATAGAGACCCAGTACTTC | NA | TRBV28 | NA | TRBJ2-5
CSVGSLSDYTF | TGCAGCGTTGGTAGTTTAAGTGACTACACCTTC | NA | TRBV29-1 | NA | TRBJ1-2
CASRAGNNQPQHF | TGCGCCAGCAGAGCAGGGAACAATCAGCCCCAGCATTTT | NA | TRBV5-1 | NA | TRBJ1-5
CASSTRLAGANNEQFF | TGTGCCAGCAGCACCCGACTAGCGGGGGCCAACAATGAGCAGTTCTTC | NA | TRBV7-2 | TRBD2 | TRBJ2-1
CASRQVGRNEKLFF | TGCGCCAGCAGACAGGTGGGGAGGAATGAAAAACTGTTTTTT | NA | TRBV4-1 | NA | TRBJ1-4
CASRTGNYGYTF | TGTGCCAGCAGAACAGGAAACTATGGCTACACCTTC | NA | TRBV2 | NA | TRBJ1-2